The 21 T cell receptor beta chains reported below all come from one sample, sequenced in a study of blood T cells in healthy people across ages (dated by TCRdb to the mid-2010s). To prepare the library, 5' RACE was applied. The data were produced on an Illumina HiSeq 2500. A second PCR of about 7 to 12 cycles was run with a J-beta primer mix and a sample-barcoded 5' primer. TCRdb reprocessed the public reads (quality trimming at Q25 with fastp, clone calling with MiXCR) and kept in-frame beta chains. Identical CDR3 proteins give one entry, which carries the most common genes and DNA. This sample holds 700,000 to 850,000 distinct CDR3 sequences; 30% to 45% were observed only once. The top ten clonotypes cover over 10% of the sample. Sequenced input: blood. Source of these receptors: a man between 18 and 35 years old in good health.

Comments on this clonotype: Being one base from a much bigger clone, this may be a read error. The genes are TRBV20-1 and TRBJ2-5; TRBD2 matches at 11 bases. V lost 3 bases and J lost 4; bases outside the gene matches: 7. The CDR3 runs 15 residues. CDR1 is DFQATT and CDR2 is SNEGSKA in the germline V gene (reference sequence). CDR3 nucleotides: TGCAGTGCTAGTTCAGGGACTAGCGGACGAGAGACCCAGTACTTC. Translated: CSASSGTSGRETQYF.

V and J are TRBV12-3 or TRBV12-4 and TRBJ1-6; D is ambiguous. V dropped 8 bases and J dropped 8 bases, with 13 bases sitting between them. The CDR3 consists of 13 residues. The CDR3 DNA reads as TGTGCCAGCGGCCGGGCAGGCGATTCACCCCTCCACTTT. Translated: CASGRAGDSPLHF.

This clonotype was recorded many times. CDR3 protein: CSANGDSYGYTF. The CDR3 nucleotides are TGCAGTGCAAATGGGGACAGTTATGGCTACACCTTC. The chain employs TRBV20-1 and TRBJ1-2, with TRBD1 identical over 7 bases. Germline V gives CDR1 DFQATT, CDR2 SNEGSKA (reference sequence). Losses at the gene ends were 6 bases for V and 5 bases for J; bases not matched to a gene: 6. The CDR3 extends over 12 amino acids.

This clonotype was recorded once. An end of the junction does not agree with germline; a read error may underlie this. The chain combines TRBV6-2 or TRBV6-3 with TRBJ2-7, with 9 bases aligning to TRBD2. The CDR3 has 16 amino acids. Germline CDR1 reads MNHEY; CDR2 reads SVGEGT. In DNA, the CDR3 is TGTGCCAGCAGGCCCCCGGGACTAGCCTCGTACAATGAGCGGTACTTC. This sequence encodes CASRPPGLASYNERYF.

This chain links TRBV29-1 with TRBJ2-5; the D is unclear. Germline V gene lookup returns CDR1 SQVTM and CDR2 ANQGSEA. Trimming cost V 3 bases and J 0 bases, with 8 bases left between them. The CDR3 has 13 amino acids. CDR3 in amino acids: CSVDLRNQETQYF. The CDR3 bases are TGCAGCGTTGACTTGCGGAACCAAGAGACCCAGTACTTC.

This clonotype was found a few times. CDR3 DNA sequence: TGCGCCAGCAGCTTAGGGACAGGGGGCCTATACTACAATGAGCAGTTCTTC. Encoded protein: CASSLGTGGLYYNEQFF. This chain joins TRBV5-1 and TRBJ2-1; TRBD1 aligns across 12 bases. The CDR3 loop spans 17 amino acids. Germline-derived CDR1 and CDR2 are SGHRS and YFSETQ. J was trimmed by 3 bases and V by 2 bases; bases with no gene match: 6.

The chain carries TRBV20-1 and TRBJ2-3; 11 nucleotides align to TRBD2. Germline V CDR1 and CDR2: DFQATT, SNEGSKA (reference sequence). The CDR3 is 20 amino acids. The V and J ends lost 2 bases and 0 bases, in that order; junction bases with no gene match: 16. CDR3 in DNA: TGCAGTGCTAGAACCCGCAGGGGACTAGCGGCCTCTCCTAGCACAGATACGCAGTATTTT. Translating gives CSARTRRGLAASPSTDTQYF.

This clonotype was recorded at least ten times. This chain uses TRBV10-3 with TRBJ2-1; 7 bases match TRBD1. Germline-derived CDR1 and CDR2 are ENHRY and SYGVKD. This CDR3 has 15 amino acids. With 6 bases clipped from V and 0 bases from J, the junction kept 5 bases outside the gene matches. CDR3 sequence: CAISQQGSSYNEQFF. CDR3 coding DNA: TGTGCCATCAGCCAACAGGGGAGCTCCTACAATGAGCAGTTCTTC.

The gene calls are TRBV5-1 and TRBJ1-5, with 11 bases that match TRBD1. J lost 7 bases, V lost 3 bases, and 6 bases had no gene match. CDR3 length: 15 amino acids. CDR1 and CDR2 from the germline V gene are SGHRS and YFSETQ. CDR3 in amino acids: CASSWGDRGAQPQHF. The CDR3 nucleotides read TGCGCCAGCAGCTGGGGGGACAGGGGGGCCCAGCCCCAGCATTTT.

This chain joins TRBV25-1 and TRBJ2-1, with TRBD2 identical over 8 bases. This CDR3 region has 16 residues. V lost 2 bases and J lost 1; bases outside the gene matches: 4. Per germline, CDR1 MGHDK and CDR2 SYGVNS. This CDR3 is CASSEIAGPSYNEQFF. DNA of the CDR3: TGTGCCAGCAGTGAAATAGCGGGACCTTCCTACAATGAGCAGTTCTTC.

This clonotype was counted a single time. The J gene is TRBJ2-2, the V gene TRBV5-5; D is ambiguous. V lost 2 bases, J lost 0 bases, and 8 bases lay in between. The length of the CDR3 is 15 residues. Per germline, CDR1 SGHKS and CDR2 YYEKEE (reference sequence). The CDR3 DNA follows: TGTGCCAGCAGCTTAAGAAAGGCGAACACCGGGGAGCTGTTTTTT. It specifies CASSLRKANTGELFF.

The rearrangement uses TRBV9 and TRBJ2-2, with D perhaps given as TRBD1 or TRBD2 (5 bases each). From germline, CDR1 is SGDLS and CDR2 YYNGEE. The CDR3 has 16 amino acids. The V end lost 1 base, the J end lost 0 bases, and 10 bases lay between the germline ends. The CDR3 protein is CASSVSGASNTGELFF. The CDR3 DNA is TGTGCCAGCAGCGTATCCGGGGCTTCGAACACCGGGGAGCTGTTTTTT.

This clonotype was counted at least ten times. The V gene is TRBV5-1, the J gene TRBJ2-7; D may be TRBD1 (7 bases). This CDR3 region has 14 residues. Germline-derived CDR1 and CDR2 are SGHRS and YFSETQ. Trimming took 4 bases from V and 5 from J, leaving 16 bases between them. CDR3 bases: TGCGCCAGCAGCATACAGGGGAGGAATGACGAGCAGTACTTC. The encoded protein is CASSIQGRNDEQYF.

This clonotype occurred a few times. The V call is TRBV6-5, the J call TRBJ2-4; 7 bases agree with TRBD1. The DNA end is a closer match to TRBJ2-5, so the J assignment may be wrong. CDR3 size: 15 residues. The V gene's germline CDR1 is MNHEY and CDR2 SVGAGI. The CDR3 region has the DNA TGTGCCAGCAGTTACACCCGACAGGGCAGAGAGACCCAGTACTTC. Amino acid sequence: CASSYTRQGRETQYF.

V and J are TRBV29-1 and TRBJ2-1; D gene uncertain. The V gene's germline CDR1 is SQVTM and CDR2 ANQGSEA. V lost 8 bases, J lost 5 bases, and 13 bases lay in between. CDR3 length: 12 amino acids. CDR3 in amino acids: CSTVRTNNEQFF. The CDR3 nucleotides read TGCAGCACCGTGCGGACCAACAATGAGCAGTTCTTC.

This clonotype has ten or more counts. V gene TRBV4-2 combines with J gene TRBJ2-5; 8 bases agree with TRBD2. The length of the CDR3 is 15 residues. Germline V CDR1 and CDR2: LGHNA, YNFKEQ. The ends lost 4 bases at V and 1 base at J; junction bases unmatched: 5. CDR3 sequence: CASSLTGGSQETQYF. Written as DNA, the CDR3 is TGTGCCAGCAGCCTAACGGGGGGGTCCCAAGAGACCCAGTACTTC.

The V call is TRBV27, the J call TRBJ2-2, with D possibly being TRBD1 (6 bases). V lost 6 bases, J lost 4 bases, and 6 bases lay in between. This CDR3 is 12 amino acids long. CDR1 is MNHEY and CDR2 is SMNVEV in the germline V gene (reference sequence). The CDR3 loop is CASRTGTGELFF. The CDR3 coding sequence is TGTGCCAGCAGGACAGGCACCGGGGAGCTGTTTTTT.

The CDR3 sequence is CASSLYARTGEGNTEAFF. The DNA for the CDR3 is TGTGCCAGCAGCTTATACGCCAGGACAGGGGAAGGGAACACTGAAGCTTTCTTT. The V and J genes are TRBV7-3 and TRBJ1-1; 9 nucleotides match TRBD1. Germline V gene lookup returns CDR1 SGHTA and CDR2 FQGTGA. J lost 1 base, V lost 2 bases, and 11 bases had no gene match. The CDR3 consists of 18 residues.

This rearrangement joins TRBV6-2 or TRBV6-3 to TRBJ2-4, with D possibly being TRBD1 (5 bases). V dropped 6 bases and J dropped 0 bases, with 12 bases sitting between them. The CDR3 is made up of 15 amino acids. Germline V CDR1 and CDR2: MNHEY, SVGEGT. CDR3 protein: CASSRTTLAKNIQYF. CDR3 DNA sequence: TGTGCCAGCAGCAGGACAACTCTAGCCAAAAACATTCAGTACTTC.

This clonotype was counted many times. The V call is TRBV20-1, the J call TRBJ2-7, with D tentatively TRBD1 (5 bases). Judging by the DNA end, TRBJ2-5 fits better; the J call may be wrong. Germline V gene lookup returns CDR1 DFQATT and CDR2 SNEGSKA (reference sequence). This CDR3 comprises 12 residues. In DNA form, the CDR3 reads TGCAGTGCTAGCAGGGAATTGGAGACCCAGTACTTC. Protein sequence: CSASRELETQYF.

This clonotype has a handful of counts. The J gene is TRBJ2-6, the V gene TRBV12-3 or TRBV12-4; no clear D. Trimming shortened V by 4 bases and J by 2 bases, and 15 bases separated the two germline ends. CDR3 size: 17 residues. Here the CDR3 reads CASSSITVSAGANVLTF. The CDR3 nucleotides read TGTGCCAGCAGTTCTATTACAGTTTCGGCTGGGGCCAACGTCCTGACTTTC.